This T cell receptor (beta chain) was obtained from a study of early T cells in non-severe SARS-CoV-2 infection (dated by TCRdb to the early 2020s). Some background on the complete study: Because TCR sequencing was done on bulk RNA from unsorted whole blood, the alpha and beta chains could not be paired.

Set within a cohort of healthcare workers in London, UK, this nested case-control study involved weekly PCR testing of nasopharyngeal swabs along with blood sampling. Healthcare workers were enrolled in the week of the UK lockdown, from 23 to 31 March 2020, and were followed every week for up to roughly 15 weeks. Here is what the overall study found, with its caveats: VDJdb matching was skewed toward anti-spike CD8 responses, so virus-specific expansions were likely underestimated and private and CD4 specificities were missed.

This clonotype was seen repeatedly, ten times or more. The antigen it binds to is not known. The input lacks base qualities; no much larger clone sits a single base away. Library construction relied on 5' RACE. The reads were generated on a NextSeq 500. In the TCR library protocol, unique molecular identifiers were attached to individual cDNA molecules to correct for PCR bias and sequencing error. Sequencing covered both TCR alpha and beta chains, and within each sample the abundances of alpha and beta sequences were tightly co-correlated. In the authors' own workflow: V gene, J gene and CDR3 annotation of TCR sequences was performed with Decombinator V4. Expanded TCRs were defined as changing significantly between any two time points under a Poisson model with p below 0.0001. Abundances of TCRs were expressed as counts per million after normalisation to the total number of TCRs sequenced in each sample. TRAV1-2 paired with TRAJ12, TRAJ20 or TRAJ33 defined MAIT TCRs, while TRAV10 paired with TRAJ18 defined iNKT TCRs. VDJdb, accessed 1 November 2021, was searched for CMV, EBV and SARS-CoV-2 annotated TCRs, with TCRs annotated for multiple antigens excluded. TCRdb trimmed the raw reads at Q25, called clones with MiXCR and kept productive beta chains. Here each entry gathers all rows of one CDR3 protein and keeps the most common genes and DNA. TCRdb's processing, not the authors', yielded these V and J calls. This sample lists 55,000 to 85,000 distinct CDR3 sequences; about 12% were detected once. In total, the top ten clones hold approximately 4.5% of the sample.

Trimming leaves V shorter by 6 bases and J shorter by 7 bases, with the junction holding 9 bases beyond the gene matches. In the germline V gene, CDR1 corresponds to MDHEN and CDR2 to SYDVKM. The CDR3, from cysteine to phenylalanine, totals 14 residues. The only DNA kept is the CDR3, 42 bases in frame from the first base. This TCR came from an adult who was a healthcare worker with PCR-confirmed SARS-CoV-2 infection or an uninfected control (not recorded which). The V and J genes are TRBV28 and TRBJ1-5; 7 bases in the junction line up with TRBD1. Sequenced sample: whole blood. In nucleotide form, the sequence is TGTGCCAGCAGGAACAGGGGTTCGGGACAGCCCCAGCATTTT. This gives the protein CASRNRGSGQPQHF.